These 10 T cell receptor beta chains were sequenced from one sample in a study of T cell clonality in common variable immunodeficiency. Study-level results: Reportedly, TCR beta sequences from common variable immunodeficiency showed fewer deletions and N-nucleotide insertions.

The antigens for these receptors are not known. Produced via immunoSEQ multiplex PCR; TCRdb's table is partial and in-frame only. Altogether about 19,000 clones were found in the sample, and no singletons occur. The sequenced sample consisted of peripheral blood mononuclear cells. These receptors all stem from a human donor with common variable immunodeficiency.

Turning to this clone: The read terminates 3 residues before the CDR3 end, so the remaining end is supplied by the germline J gene. The J gene is TRBJ1-4, the V gene TRBV19; tentative D call: TRBD1 (6 bases). Per germline, CDR1 LNHDA and CDR2 SQIVND (reference sequence). This CDR3 has 14 amino acids. Trimming removed 6 bases at V and 1 base at J, with 9 bases between. CDR3 bases read: TGTGCCAGTAGGGAACAGGGAACTAATGAAAAA. Translation: CASREQGTNEK. From start to end, the CDR3 is CASREQGTNEKLFF.

About this clone itself: The observed sequence ends 3 residues before the CDR3 terminus, with the missing tail filled in from the germline J gene. This sequence joins TRBV7-7 and TRBJ1-1; 7 bases are shared with TRBD1. The junction had 7 bases not matched to a gene; V was cut back by 2 bases and J by 4 bases. Germline-derived CDR1 and CDR2 are SSHAT and FNYEAQ (reference sequence). This CDR3 spans 15 amino acids. The chain's CDR3 is CASSLTGVKGTEAFF. The sequenced CDR3 bases are TGTGCCAGCAGCTTAACAGGGGTGAAGGGCACTGAA.

Judged by abundance, this clone is medium-sized. The DNA ends 3 residues before the CDR3 does, and the rest of the CDR3 is filled in from the germline J gene. V usage is TRBV7-6 and J usage is TRBJ2-7, with 7 bases aligning to TRBD1. The CDR3 covers 13 residues. Germline V gives CDR1 SGHVS, CDR2 FNYEAQ. V shed 5 bases, J shed 4 bases, and the junction held 5 bases outside the gene matches. CDR3 sequence: CASSPSDRYEQYF. CDR3 DNA (partial): TGTGCCAGCAGCCCCTCGGACAGGTACGAG.

Concerning this clone itself: The DNA ends 3 residues before the CDR3 does, and the rest of the CDR3 is filled in from the germline J gene. V and J are TRBV11-3 and TRBJ2-1; TRBD2 agrees at 11 bases. V trimming: 5 bases; J trimming: 4 bases; junction bases outside the gene matches: 4. This CDR3 comprises 15 residues. The germline V gene encodes CDR1 SGHNT and CDR2 YENEEA. The CDR3: CASSNIAGGYNEQFF. The part of the CDR3 DNA that was read is TGTGCCAGCAGCAATATAGCGGGGGGGTACAATGAG.

To note about this clone: The sequence runs out 3 residues before the end of the CDR3; the remainder is reconstructed from the germline J gene. This chain uses TRBV7-7 with TRBJ2-3; tentatively, D is TRBD2 (7 bases). Trimming removed 5 bases from V and 1 base from J, with 16 bases in between. The CDR3 is 16 residues long. Per germline, CDR1 SSHAT and CDR2 FNYEAQ (reference sequence). The CDR3 here is CASSQGWSGGTDTQYF. Partial CDR3 DNA: TGTGCCAGCAGCCAGGGGTGGAGCGGGGGCACAGATACG.

This clone was detected ten times or more. The CDR3 extends 3 residues past the end of the read, so its final part is completed from the germline J gene. V is TRBV5-1 and J is TRBJ2-2, with 8 bases fitting TRBD1. The CDR3 sequence is 17 residues long. V lost 0 bases, J lost 6 bases, and 10 bases stayed unmatched. The V gene's germline CDR1 is SGHRS and CDR2 YFSETQ. Partial CDR3 DNA: TGCGCCAGCAGCTTGGTAAAAGGGGCAGGGGGCCCCGGGGAG. Amino acid sequence: CASSLVKGAGGPGE. The entire CDR3 protein is CASSLVKGAGGPGELFF. The variable domain in full, with the rest retrieved from reference TRBV5-1 and TRBJ2-2, is KAGVTQTPRYLIKTRGQQVTLSCSPISGHRSVSWYQQTPGQGLQFLFEYFSETQRNKGNFPGRFSGRQFSNSRSEMNVSTLELGDSALYLCASSLVKGAGGPGELFFGEGSRLTVL.

A word on this clone: The DNA ends 3 residues before the CDR3 does, and the rest of the CDR3 is filled in from the germline J gene. The chain employs TRBV7-2 and TRBJ1-1; D is unresolved. The CDR3 loop spans 12 amino acids. From germline, CDR1 is SGHTA and CDR2 FQGNSA. The CDR3 sequence is CASSLTLTKAFF. The CDR3 DNA, read in part, is TGTGCCAGCAGCTTAACCCTGACTAAA.

This clone was counted a few times. Read sequence stops 3 residues before the CDR3 end, and the germline J gene provides the missing end. V gene TRBV6-1 combines with J gene TRBJ2-7; 7 bases align to TRBD1. Unmatched junction bases numbered 9, after V lost 4 bases and J lost 0 bases. Germline CDR1 and CDR2: MNHNS and SASEGT. The CDR3 has 16 amino acids. CDR3 bases read: TGTGCCAGCAGTGTTGGACAGGCGATATCCTCCTACGAG. Its protein is CASSVGQAISSYE. In full, the CDR3 reads CASSVGQAISSYEQYF.

To note about this clone: Sequencing ends 3 residues short of the CDR3 end; the germline J gene provides the rest. The rearrangement joins TRBV7-2 to TRBJ2-3; D is perhaps TRBD2 (6 bases). The CDR3 loop spans 15 amino acids. Per germline, CDR1 SGHTA and CDR2 FQGNSA. Deletions cut 3 bases from V and 1 base from J, with 11 bases between. Partial CDR3 DNA: TGTGCCAGCAGCTTGGATTCGGGGGGCACAGATACG. Its translation is CASSLDSGGTDT. The entire CDR3 reads CASSLDSGGTDTQYF.

Comments on this clone: The read ends 3 residues early relative to the CDR3; the germline J gene fills the gap. The rearrangement uses TRBV30 and TRBJ2-1; the match to TRBD2 covers 13 bases. Unmatched junction bases numbered 9, after V lost 4 bases and J lost 6 bases. The V gene's germline CDR1 is GTSNPN and CDR2 SVGIG (reference sequence). The CDR3 covers 16 residues. Incomplete CDR3 DNA: TGTGCCTGGATTCCCCCGGGACTAGCGGGATCCAATGAG. The encoded protein is CAWIPPGLAGSNE. The whole CDR3 is CAWIPPGLAGSNEQFF.